This TCR beta chain came from a study of identical twins. A template switching step contributed a universal primer site, while unique molecular identifiers were present in the cDNA. TCRdb reprocessed the 5' RACE reads with MiXCR, giving one entry per CDR3 protein. The sample holds hundreds of thousands of distinct CDR3 sequences, 24% seen once. These records were also assigned to another study, of T cells expressing NK-cell markers.

The clonotype originates from a woman younger than 30 in good health. Sequencing was performed on CD4+ T cells sorted from blood.

Here the CDR3 reads CASSPRPGQPTRGYTF. The CDR3 DNA reads TGCGCCAGCAGCCCTAGACCGGGACAACCTACGAGGGGCTACACCTTC. The chain joins TRBV5-1 to TRBJ1-2; D is possibly TRBD1 (6 bases). CDR1 and CDR2 (germline): SGHRS, YFSETQ. V was shortened by 4 bases and J by 8 bases, with 24 bases between the two germline ends. The CDR3 extends over 16 amino acids.